This note documents a single TCR beta chain sequence. The source of the sample is a study of blood T cell repertoires in COVID-19. About the research overall: The United States, Italy and Spain supplied acute and convalescent COVID-19 samples.

The method was immunoSEQ multiplex PCR; TCRdb's version includes in-frame clones alone and lacks a portion of them. Seen here are a few hundred thousand clones, approximately 85% observed once, and the top ten hold roughly 4%. The germline gives CDR1 MGHDK, CDR2 SYGVNS. This CDR3 has 13 residues. Unmatched junction bases numbered 0, after V lost 6 bases and J lost 5 bases. Sequencing was performed on PBMCs or T cells enriched from blood (not recorded which). The gene calls are TRBV25-1 and TRBJ1-5; TRBD1 matches at 11 bases. The sequence was obtained from a woman in her 30s who had recovered from COVID-19. CDR3 amino acids: CASRGQGDQPQHF. The CDR3 region has the DNA TGTGCCAGCAGGGGACAGGGGGATCAGCCCCAGCATTTT. The full variable domain, its missing parts supplied by reference TRBV25-1 and TRBJ1-5, is EADIYQTPRYLVIGTGKKITLECSQTMGHDKMYWYQQDPGMELHLIHYSYGVNSTEKGDLSSESTVSRIRTEHFPLTLESARPSHTSQYLCASRGQGDQPQHFGDGTRLSIL.